This TCR beta chain is drawn from a study of blood T cell repertoires in COVID-19. Overall study: Sites across the United States, Italy and Spain contributed samples from acute and convalescent COVID-19. From T cells, B-cell-depleted T cells, or PBMCs came the material, which was cDNA or gDNA.

CDR1 is MNHEY, CDR2 SVGEGT, per germline. J gave up 8 bases and V 5 bases, and 12 bases lay outside the gene matches. CDR3 length equals 16 residues. In the source study's methods: It was from reference gene primer amplification that nucleated cell counts were estimated. This table comes from immunoSEQ multiplex PCR, and its TCRdb copy is limited to in-frame clones, with some not included. The V and J calls and clone size were taken over from that table, and D and trimming were inferred from the DNA. This table has hundreds of thousands of clones, roughly 87% appearing once. This sequence was found in a man between 18 and 29 years old with active or convalescent COVID-19. The V and J genes are TRBV6-2 or TRBV6-3 and TRBJ2-1; 10 positions match TRBD1. Sequencing was carried out using peripheral blood. CDR3 protein: CASSPAGRDRGHEQFF. CDR3 bases: TGTGCCAGCAGTCCCGCAGGGCGGGACAGGGGCCATGAGCAGTTCTTC.